This is a list of T cell receptor beta chains from one sample in a study of shared clonotypes between healthy human individuals. Clones were read by immunoSEQ multiplex PCR, and TCRdb kept only the in-frame ones, dropping some. The sample has about 680,000 clones, approximately 74% seen once. Sequencing was performed on memory CD4+ T cells sorted from blood. These receptors were obtained from a woman in her 30s in good health. The CDR3 runs from the conserved cysteine through the conserved F or W.

J gene: TRBJ2-5; V gene: TRBV7-7; CDR3 protein: CASSPSGTIASQTQYF
J gene: TRBJ2-1; V gene: TRBV6-1; CDR3 protein: CASTEGYSSYNEQFF
J gene: TRBJ1-5; V gene: TRBV29-1; CDR3 protein: CSAKDGNQPQHF
J gene: TRBJ1-1; V gene: TRBV5-1; CDR3 protein: CASSAGQNMNTEAFF
J gene: TRBJ1-4; V gene: TRBV4-1; CDR3 protein: CASFGQGGNEKLFF
J gene: TRBJ2-1; V gene: TRBV7-2; CDR3 protein: CASSLGGTSGSYNEQFF
J gene: TRBJ2-1; V gene: TRBV4-1; CDR3 protein: CASSHIGLAGENEQFF
J gene: TRBJ2-1; V gene: TRBV4-1; CDR3 protein: CASMEGLAGAVRNEQFF
J gene: TRBJ2-7; V gene: TRBV5-5; CDR3 protein: CASSFRWTESYEQYF
J gene: TRBJ2-2; V gene: TRBV4-1; CDR3 protein: CASSRAPLAGGQTGELFF
J gene: TRBJ2-5; V gene: TRBV7-9; CDR3 protein: CASLGTGGVETQYF
J gene: TRBJ1-5; V gene: TRBV2; CDR3 protein: CASSEALRDGQPQHF
J gene: TRBJ2-7; V gene: TRBV5-1; CDR3 protein: CASSYRTTYEQYF
J gene: TRBJ1-5; V gene: TRBV7-2; CDR3 protein: CASSLVGQGQPQHF
J gene: TRBJ2-4; V gene: TRBV4-1; CDR3 protein: CASSQVGQAKNIQYF
J gene: TRBJ1-5; V gene: TRBV5-8; CDR3 protein: CASSLLQKDHQPQHF
J gene: TRBJ2-3; V gene: TRBV5-1; CDR3 protein: CASSSPEGATQYF
J gene: TRBJ2-5; V gene: TRBV27; CDR3 protein: CASSFPEGLGETQYF
J gene: TRBJ2-2; V gene: TRBV7-3; CDR3 protein: CASSHGTNTGELFF
J gene: TRBJ1-1; V gene: TRBV18; CDR3 protein: CASSPGARDTEAFF
J gene: TRBJ1-5; V gene: TRBV27; CDR3 protein: CASRTLGSNQPQHF
J gene: TRBJ2-7; V gene: TRBV28; CDR3 protein: CASSYGLAKEQYF
J gene: TRBJ2-3; V gene: TRBV29-1; CDR3 protein: CSVSGPGTDTQYF
J gene: TRBJ1-2; V gene: TRBV7-2; CDR3 protein: CASSLGGGWAYTF
J gene: TRBJ2-1; V gene: TRBV5-8; CDR3 protein: CASSFAGRSYNEQFF
J gene: TRBJ2-1; V gene: TRBV7-8; CDR3 protein: CASSLGWGDNEQFF
J gene: TRBJ2-1; V gene: TRBV7-8; CDR3 protein: CASRTSDGRDSYNEQFF
J gene: TRBJ1-1; V gene: TRBV6-1; CDR3 protein: CASRENRITEAFF